This T cell receptor beta chain was recorded in a study of blood T cells in healthy people across ages. This clonotype was counted a few times. The authors ran a second PCR of about 6 to 12 cycles using a sample-barcoded 5' primer and a J-beta primer mix. Sequencing yielded, for each sample, at least 2.5 million paired-end reads carrying CDR3. TCRdb used MiXCR to reprocess the 5' RACE reads, holding one entry per CDR3 protein. The table has fewer than 650,000 distinct CDR3 sequences, roughly a quarter seen once. The ends were cut back, 0 bases at V and 8 bases at J, with 16 bases in the middle. The germline V gene encodes CDR1 DFQATT and CDR2 SNEGSKA (reference sequence). This CDR3 region has 15 residues. The same specimen was also included in a second study, on T cells of mothers and their children. That paper states: A slight, non-significant increase in overlap was found for related mother-child pairs relative to unrelated pairs.

This sequence joins TRBV20-1 and TRBJ1-4, with a possible D match to TRBD1 (5 bases). This TCR was sampled from a boy younger than 10 in good health. The sample consisted of blood. CDR3 sequence (DNA): TGCAGTGCTAGAGATCGGCGCAGGGTTGGGGAAAAACTGTTTTTT. As protein: CSARDRRRVGEKLFF.